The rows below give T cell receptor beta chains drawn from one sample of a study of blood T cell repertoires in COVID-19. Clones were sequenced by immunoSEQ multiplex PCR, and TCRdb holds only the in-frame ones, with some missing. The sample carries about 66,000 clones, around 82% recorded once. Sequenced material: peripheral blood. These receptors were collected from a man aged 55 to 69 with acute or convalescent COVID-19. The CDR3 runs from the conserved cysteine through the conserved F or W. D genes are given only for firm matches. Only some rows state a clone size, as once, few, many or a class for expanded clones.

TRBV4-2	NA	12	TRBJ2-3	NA	CASSRPRDTQYF	TGTGCCAGCAGCCGCCCTAGAGATACGCAGTATTTT
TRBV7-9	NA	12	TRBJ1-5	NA	CASSSTGQPQHF	TGTGCCAGCAGCTCGACAGGACAGCCCCAGCATTTT
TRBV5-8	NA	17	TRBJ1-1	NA	CASTFPPQAVRATEAFF	TGTGCCAGCACCTTCCCCCCGCAAGCGGTAAGGGCCACTGAAGCTTTCTTT
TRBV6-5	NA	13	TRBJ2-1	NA	CASSTYAYNEQFF	TGTGCCAGCAGCACCTACGCCTACAATGAGCAGTTCTTC
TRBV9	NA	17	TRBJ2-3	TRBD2	CASSVGGSGGGTDTQYF	TGTGCCAGCAGCGTAGGCGGGAGCGGGGGTGGTACAGATACGCAGTATTTT
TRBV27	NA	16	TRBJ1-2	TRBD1	CASSLSLGGSYYGYTF	TGTGCCAGCAGTTTATCATTAGGGGGCTCATACTATGGCTACACCTTC
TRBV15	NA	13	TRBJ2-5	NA	CATSRGPQETQYF	TGTGCCACCAGCAGAGGTCCGCAAGAGACCCAGTACTTC
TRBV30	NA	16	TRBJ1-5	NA	CAWTSSGVTSNQPQHF	TGTGCCTGGACATCCTCAGGGGTAACAAGCAATCAGCCCCAGCATTTT
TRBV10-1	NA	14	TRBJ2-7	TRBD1	CASSTGTGFYEQYF	TGCGCCAGCAGTACCGGGACAGGGTTTTACGAGCAGTACTTC
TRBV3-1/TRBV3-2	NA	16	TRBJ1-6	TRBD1	CASSREMTGALAPLHF	TGTGCCAGCAGCCGAGAAATGACAGGGGCCTTGGCACCCCTCCACTTT
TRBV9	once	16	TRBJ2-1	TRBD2	CASSVVASGPYNEQFF	TGTGCCAGCAGCGTAGTGGCTAGCGGGCCTTACAATGAGCAGTTCTTC
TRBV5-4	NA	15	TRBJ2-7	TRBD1	CASSLRGGTGFEQYF	TGTGCCAGCAGCCTGAGGGGGGGGACAGGGTTCGAGCAGTACTTC
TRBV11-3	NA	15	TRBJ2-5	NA	CASSPGLQYQETQYF	TGTGCCAGCAGCCCGGGACTTCAGTACCAAGAGACCCAGTACTTC
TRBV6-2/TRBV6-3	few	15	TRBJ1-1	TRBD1	CASSFSGTGVTEAFF	TGTGCCAGCAGTTTTTCCGGGACAGGGGTCACTGAAGCTTTCTTT
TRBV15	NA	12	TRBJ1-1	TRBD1	CATSRVQGAAFF	TGTGCCACCAGCAGAGTACAGGGGGCGGCTTTCTTT
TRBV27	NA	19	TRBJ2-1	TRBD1	CASRLTGTGGAGWLNEQFF	TGTGCCAGCAGACTAACCGGGACAGGGGGCGCCGGGTGGCTCAATGAGCAGTTCTTC
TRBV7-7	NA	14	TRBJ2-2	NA	CASSSDRATGELFF	TGTGCCAGCAGCTCCGACAGAGCCACCGGGGAGCTGTTTTTT
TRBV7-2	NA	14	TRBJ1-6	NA	CASSHQGNNSPLHF	TGTGCCAGCAGCCATCAGGGGAATAATTCACCCCTCCACTTT
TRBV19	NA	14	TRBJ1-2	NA	CASTPDRVNYGYTF	TGTGCCAGTACCCCGGACAGAGTTAACTATGGCTACACCTTC
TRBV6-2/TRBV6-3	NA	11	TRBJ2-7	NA	CASSTGYEQYF	TGTGCCAGCAGTACGGGCTACGAGCAGTACTTC